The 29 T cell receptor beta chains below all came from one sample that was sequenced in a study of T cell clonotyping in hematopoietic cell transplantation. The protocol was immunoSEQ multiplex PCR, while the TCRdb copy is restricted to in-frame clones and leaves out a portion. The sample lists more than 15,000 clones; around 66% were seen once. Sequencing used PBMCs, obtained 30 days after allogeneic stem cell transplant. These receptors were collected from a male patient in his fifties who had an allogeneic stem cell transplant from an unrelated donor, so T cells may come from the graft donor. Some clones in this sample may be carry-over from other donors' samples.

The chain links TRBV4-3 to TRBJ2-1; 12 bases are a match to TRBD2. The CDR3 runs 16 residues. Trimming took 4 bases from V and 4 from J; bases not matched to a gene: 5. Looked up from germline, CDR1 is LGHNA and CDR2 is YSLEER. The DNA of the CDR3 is TGCGCCAGCAGCCGCCTGGGGACTAGCGGGTACAATGAGCAGTTCTTC. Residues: CASSRLGTSGYNEQFF.

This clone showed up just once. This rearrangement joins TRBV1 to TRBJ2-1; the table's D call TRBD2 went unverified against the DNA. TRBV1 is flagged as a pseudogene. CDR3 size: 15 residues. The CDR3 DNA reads TGCACCAGCAGAAACGAACTAGCGTCCTACAATGAGCAGTTCTTC. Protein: CTSRNELASYNEQFF.

The CDR3 bases are TGTGCCAGCTCTCGGAAAGGGATAAGGACTGAAGCTTTCTTT. Translating gives CASSRKGIRTEAFF. This rearrangement joins TRBV6-6 to TRBJ1-1, with unresolved D. With 8 bases removed from V and 5 bases from J, the gap between germline ends came to 18 bases. The CDR3 is 14 amino acids. CDR1 is MNHNY and CDR2 is SVGAGI in the germline V gene (reference sequence).

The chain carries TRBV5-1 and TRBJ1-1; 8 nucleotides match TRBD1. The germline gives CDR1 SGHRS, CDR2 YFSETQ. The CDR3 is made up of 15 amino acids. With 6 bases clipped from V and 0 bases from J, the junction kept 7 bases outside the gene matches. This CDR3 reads CASTSGTGMNTEAFF. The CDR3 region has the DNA TGCGCCAGCACCTCCGGGACAGGAATGAACACTGAAGCTTTCTTT.

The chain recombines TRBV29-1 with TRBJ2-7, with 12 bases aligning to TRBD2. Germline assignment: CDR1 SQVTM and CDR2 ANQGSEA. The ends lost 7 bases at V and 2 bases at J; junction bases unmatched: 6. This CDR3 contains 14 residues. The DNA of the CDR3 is TGCAGCGCCTTGACTAGCGGGGGAACCTACGAGCAGTACTTC. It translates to CSALTSGGTYEQYF.

In DNA, the CDR3 is TGTGCCAGCAGTGAATTAGCGGGAGTTGGCACCGGGGAGCTGTTTTTT. Its protein product is CASSELAGVGTGELFF. The chain uses TRBV2 and TRBJ2-2; 9 bases are a match to TRBD2. CDR3 length: 16 amino acids. Germline loops: CDR1 SNHLY, CDR2 FYNNEI. V was pared by 2 bases and J by 4 bases, with 5 bases of the junction left unmatched. Full variable domain (remainder filled in from reference TRBV2 and TRBJ2-2): EPEVTQTPSHQVTQMGQEVILRCVPISNHLYFYWYRQILGQKVEFLVSFYNNEISEKSEIFDDQFSVERPDGSNFTLKIRSTKLEDSAMYFCASSELAGVGTGELFFGEGSRLTVL.

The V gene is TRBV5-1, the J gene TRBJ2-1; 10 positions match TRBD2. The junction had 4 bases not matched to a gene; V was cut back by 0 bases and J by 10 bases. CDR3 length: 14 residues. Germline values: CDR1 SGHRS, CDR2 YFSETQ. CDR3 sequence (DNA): TGCGCCAGCAGCTTGGCGCCTAGCGGGGGAGAGCAGTTCTTC. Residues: CASSLAPSGGEQFF.

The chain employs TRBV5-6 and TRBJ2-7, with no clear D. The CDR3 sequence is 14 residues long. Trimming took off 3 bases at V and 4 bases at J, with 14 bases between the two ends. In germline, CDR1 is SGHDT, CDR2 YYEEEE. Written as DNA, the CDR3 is TGTGCCAGCAGCTCGCTCCTGTCACGATACGAGCAGTACTTC. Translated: CASSSLLSRYEQYF.

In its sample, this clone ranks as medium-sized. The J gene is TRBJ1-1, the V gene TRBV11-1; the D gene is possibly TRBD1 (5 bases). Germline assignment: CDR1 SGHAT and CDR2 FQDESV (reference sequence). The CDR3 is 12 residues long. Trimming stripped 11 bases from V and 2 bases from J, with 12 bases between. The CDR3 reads CARGWGNTEAFF. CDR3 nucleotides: TGTGCCCGGGGGTGGGGAAACACTGAAGCTTTCTTT.

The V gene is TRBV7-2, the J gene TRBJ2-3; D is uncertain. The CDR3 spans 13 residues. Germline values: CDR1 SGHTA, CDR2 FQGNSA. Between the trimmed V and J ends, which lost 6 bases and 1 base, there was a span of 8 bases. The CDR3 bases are TGTGCCAGCAGAAGGTCCCGCACAGATACGCAGTATTTT. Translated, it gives CASRRSRTDTQYF. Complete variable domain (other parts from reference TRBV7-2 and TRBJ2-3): GAGVSQSPSNKVTEKGKDVELRCDPISGHTALYWYRQSLGQGLEFLIYFQGNSAPDKSGLPSDRFSAERTGGSVSTLTIQRTQQEDSAVYLCASRRSRTDTQYFGPGTRLTVL.

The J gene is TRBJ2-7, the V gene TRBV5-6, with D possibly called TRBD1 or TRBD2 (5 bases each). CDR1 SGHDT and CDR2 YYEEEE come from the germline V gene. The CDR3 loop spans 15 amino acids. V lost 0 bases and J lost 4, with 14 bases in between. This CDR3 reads CASSLGGSRDYEQYF. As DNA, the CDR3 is TGTGCCAGCAGCTTGGGGGGGAGCCGGGATTACGAGCAGTACTTC.

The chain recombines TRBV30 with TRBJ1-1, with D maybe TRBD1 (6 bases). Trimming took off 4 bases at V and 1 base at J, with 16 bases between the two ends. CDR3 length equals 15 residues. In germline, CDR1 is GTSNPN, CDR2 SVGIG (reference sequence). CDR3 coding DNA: TGTGCCTGGACCCGCCCTGACAGGTCGAACACTGAAGCTTTCTTT. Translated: CAWTRPDRSNTEAFF.

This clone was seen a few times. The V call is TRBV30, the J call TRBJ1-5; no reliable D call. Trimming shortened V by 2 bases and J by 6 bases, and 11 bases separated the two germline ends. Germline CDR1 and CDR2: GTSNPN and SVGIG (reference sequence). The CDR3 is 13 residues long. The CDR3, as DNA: TGTGCCTGGAGTCTTTCGCTATCTCAGCCCCAGCATTTT. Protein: CAWSLSLSQPQHF.

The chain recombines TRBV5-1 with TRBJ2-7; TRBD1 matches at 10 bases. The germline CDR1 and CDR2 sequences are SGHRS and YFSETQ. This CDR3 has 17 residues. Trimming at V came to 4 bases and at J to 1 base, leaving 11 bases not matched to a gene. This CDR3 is CASSVESRQGASYEQYF. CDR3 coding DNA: TGCGCCAGCAGCGTAGAATCGCGACAGGGGGCTTCCTACGAGCAGTACTTC. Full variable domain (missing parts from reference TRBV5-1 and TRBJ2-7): KAGVTQTPRYLIKTRGQQVTLSCSPISGHRSVSWYQQTPGQGLQFLFEYFSETQRNKGNFPGRFSGRQFSNSRSEMNVSTLELGDSALYLCASSVESRQGASYEQYFGPGTRLTVT.

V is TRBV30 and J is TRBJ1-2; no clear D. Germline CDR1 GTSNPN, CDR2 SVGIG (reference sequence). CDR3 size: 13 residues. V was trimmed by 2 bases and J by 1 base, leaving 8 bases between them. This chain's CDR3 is CAWSSTDNYGYTF. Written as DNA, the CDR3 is TGTGCCTGGAGTTCGACGGATAACTATGGCTACACCTTC.

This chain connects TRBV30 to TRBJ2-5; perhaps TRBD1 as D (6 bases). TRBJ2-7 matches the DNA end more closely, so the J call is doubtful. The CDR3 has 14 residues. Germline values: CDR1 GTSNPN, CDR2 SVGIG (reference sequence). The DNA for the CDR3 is TGTGCCTGGAGTTTAGGGACATCTTCCTACGAGCAGTACTTC. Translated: CAWSLGTSSYEQYF.

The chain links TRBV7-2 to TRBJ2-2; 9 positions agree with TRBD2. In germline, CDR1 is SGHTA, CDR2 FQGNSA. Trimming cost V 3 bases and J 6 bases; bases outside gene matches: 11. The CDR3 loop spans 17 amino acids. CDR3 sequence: CASSFGERGALAGELFF. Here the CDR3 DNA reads TGTGCCAGCAGCTTTGGGGAGCGGGGGGCCCTTGCCGGGGAGCTGTTTTTT.

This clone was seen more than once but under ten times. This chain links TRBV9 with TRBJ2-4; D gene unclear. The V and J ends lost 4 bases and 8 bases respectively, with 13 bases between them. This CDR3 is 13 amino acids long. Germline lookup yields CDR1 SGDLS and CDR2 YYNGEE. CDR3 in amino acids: CASSTQGWDIQYF. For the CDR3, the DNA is TGTGCCAGCAGCACCCAAGGATGGGACATTCAGTACTTC.

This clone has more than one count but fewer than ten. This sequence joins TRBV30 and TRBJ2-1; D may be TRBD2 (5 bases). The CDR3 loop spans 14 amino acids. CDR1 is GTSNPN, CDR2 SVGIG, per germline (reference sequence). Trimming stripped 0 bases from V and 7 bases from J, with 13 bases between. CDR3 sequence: CAWSVKRDSNEQFF. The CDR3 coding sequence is TGTGCCTGGAGTGTAAAACGGGATTCTAATGAGCAGTTCTTC.

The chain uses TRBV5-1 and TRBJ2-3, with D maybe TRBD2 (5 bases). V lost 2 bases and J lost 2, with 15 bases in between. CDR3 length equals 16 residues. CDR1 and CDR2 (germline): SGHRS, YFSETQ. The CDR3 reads CASSFDTLGATDTQYF. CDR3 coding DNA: TGCGCCAGCAGCTTCGACACGTTGGGAGCCACAGATACGCAGTATTTT.

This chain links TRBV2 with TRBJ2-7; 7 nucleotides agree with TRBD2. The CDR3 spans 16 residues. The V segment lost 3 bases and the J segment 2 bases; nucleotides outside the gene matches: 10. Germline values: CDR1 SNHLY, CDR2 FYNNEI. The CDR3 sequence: CASSEGLSGPTYEQYF. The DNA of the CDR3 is TGTGCCAGCAGTGAGGGACTAAGCGGCCCTACCTACGAGCAGTACTTC.

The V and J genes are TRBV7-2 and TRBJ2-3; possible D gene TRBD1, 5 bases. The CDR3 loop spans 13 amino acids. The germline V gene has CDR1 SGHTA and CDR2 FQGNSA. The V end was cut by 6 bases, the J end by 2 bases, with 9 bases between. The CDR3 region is CASSQQVTDTQYF. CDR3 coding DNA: TGTGCCAGCAGTCAACAGGTCACAGATACGCAGTATTTT.

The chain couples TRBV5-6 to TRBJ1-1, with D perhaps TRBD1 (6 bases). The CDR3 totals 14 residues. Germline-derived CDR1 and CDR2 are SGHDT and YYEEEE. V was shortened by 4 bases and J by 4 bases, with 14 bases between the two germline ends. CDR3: CASSGDTGVTEAFF. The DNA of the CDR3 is TGTGCCAGCAGCGGGGACACCGGGGTCACTGAAGCTTTCTTT.

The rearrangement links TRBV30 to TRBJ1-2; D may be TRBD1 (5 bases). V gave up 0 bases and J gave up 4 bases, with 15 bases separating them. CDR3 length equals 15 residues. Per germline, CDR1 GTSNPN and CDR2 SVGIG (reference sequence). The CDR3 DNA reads TGTGCCTGGAGTGTACCGGGGCAGGCCGGCTATGGCTACACCTTC. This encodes CAWSVPGQAGYGYTF.

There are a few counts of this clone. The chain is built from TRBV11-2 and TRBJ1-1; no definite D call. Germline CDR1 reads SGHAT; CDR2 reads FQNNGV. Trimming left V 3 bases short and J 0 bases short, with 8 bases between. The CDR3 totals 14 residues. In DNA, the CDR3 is TGTGCCAGCAGCTTTTCCTCCTTGAACACTGAAGCTTTCTTT. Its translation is CASSFSSLNTEAFF.

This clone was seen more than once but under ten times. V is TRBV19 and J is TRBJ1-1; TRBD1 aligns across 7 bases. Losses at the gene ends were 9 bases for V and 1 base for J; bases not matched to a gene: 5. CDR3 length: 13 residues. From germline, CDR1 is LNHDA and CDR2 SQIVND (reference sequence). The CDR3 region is CASDRVPNTEAFF. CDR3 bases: TGTGCCAGCGACAGGGTTCCGAACACTGAAGCTTTCTTT.

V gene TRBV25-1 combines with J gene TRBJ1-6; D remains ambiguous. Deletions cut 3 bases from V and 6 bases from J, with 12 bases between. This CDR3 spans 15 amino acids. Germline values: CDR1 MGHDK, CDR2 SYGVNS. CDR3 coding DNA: TGTGCCAGCAGTGAGACGGGTTTCGGTAATTCACCCCTCCACTTT. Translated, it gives CASSETGFGNSPLHF.

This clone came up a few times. CDR3 loop: CASSLLGGTDTGELFF. Here the CDR3 DNA reads TGTGCCAGCAGTTTACTGGGGGGGACGGACACCGGGGAGCTGTTTTTT. This sequence joins TRBV27 and TRBJ2-2; TRBD2 agrees at 7 bases. Germline V gene data show CDR1 as MNHEY and CDR2 as SMNVEV (reference sequence). CDR3 length: 16 amino acids. J was trimmed by 3 bases and V by 2 bases; bases with no gene match: 6.

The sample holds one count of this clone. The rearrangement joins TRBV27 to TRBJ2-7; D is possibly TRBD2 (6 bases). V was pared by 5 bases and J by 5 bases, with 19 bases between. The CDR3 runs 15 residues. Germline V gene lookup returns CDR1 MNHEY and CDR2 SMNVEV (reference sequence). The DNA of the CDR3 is TGTGCCAGCAGTCCAGACCCCGGGGGTGAGGACGAGCAGTACTTC. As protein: CASSPDPGGEDEQYF.